This record covers a single T cell receptor beta chain. In the authors' methods: Scientists estimated how many nucleated cells there were by amplifying reference gene primers. Assay used: immunoSEQ multiplex PCR; TCRdb lists only in-frame clones, some missing. D and trimming were read from the DNA, whereas the V and J calls and clone size are those reported in that table. The sample lists some 240,000 clones; roughly nine tenths were seen once. The sample comes from a study of blood T cell repertoires in COVID-19. Germline V gives CDR1 SGDLS, CDR2 YYNGEE. The CDR3 length is 15 residues. The V and J ends lost 4 bases and 7 bases respectively, with 17 bases between them.

The source of this sequence is a woman aged 35 to 49 who had recovered from COVID-19. This chain links TRBV9 with TRBJ1-4; D is ambiguous. Sequencing was carried out using peripheral blood. The CDR3 DNA reads as TGTGCCAGCAGCCCGGATCGGGGAGAAGGTGAAAAACTGTTTTTT. This sequence encodes CASSPDRGEGEKLFF.